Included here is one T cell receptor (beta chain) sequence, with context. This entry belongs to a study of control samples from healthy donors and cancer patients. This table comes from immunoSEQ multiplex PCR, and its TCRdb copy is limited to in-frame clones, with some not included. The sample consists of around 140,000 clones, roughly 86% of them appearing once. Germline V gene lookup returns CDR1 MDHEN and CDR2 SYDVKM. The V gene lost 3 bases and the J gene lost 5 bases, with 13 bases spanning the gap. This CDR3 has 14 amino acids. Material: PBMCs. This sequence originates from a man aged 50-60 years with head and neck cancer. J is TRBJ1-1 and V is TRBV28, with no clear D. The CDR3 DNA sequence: TGTGCCAGCAGTTTGGAGGGAATTGAGACTGAAGCTTTCTTT. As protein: CASSLEGIETEAFF. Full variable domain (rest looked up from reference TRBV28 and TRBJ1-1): DVKVTQSSRYLVKRTGEKVFLECVQDMDHENMFWYRQDPGLGLRLIYFSYDVKMKEKGDIPEGYSVSREKKERFSLILESASTNQTSMYLCASSLEGIETEAFFGQGTRLTVV.